The text below deals with one TCR beta chain. V was pared by 0 bases and J by 8 bases, with 10 bases between. This CDR3 has 13 residues. CDR1 and CDR2 (germline): MNHEY, SVGAGI. The data belong to a study of Graves' ophthalmopathy and Graves' hyperthyroidism. Over 18 months of follow-up, stable hyperthyroidism required that no ophthalmopathy appear. Patients newly diagnosed with hyperthyroidism, under 2 months' duration, were aged 18 to 65, the study reports. Reliance was placed on clinical symptoms, serum thyroxine, TRAb, thyroid ultrasound and orbital computed tomography for diagnosis. From RNA, the CDR3 regions of TCR beta chains were amplified and sequenced. Following a first-round RT-PCR that used HTBI primers, a second-round multiplex PCR was carried out. TCRdb redid the calling of the multiplex PCR reads with MiXCR, one entry per CDR3 protein. The sample lists 620,000 or so distinct CDR3 sequences, 22% occurring once.

This TCR was recovered from a woman aged 18-29 years with stable Graves' hyperthyroidism. Some clones in this sample may be carry-over from other donors' samples. V is TRBV6-5 and J is TRBJ1-2, with D tentatively TRBD1 (5 bases). The sample consisted of peripheral blood. CDR3: CASSYSGEAGYTF. CDR3 coding DNA: TGTGCCAGCAGTTACTCAGGGGAAGCCGGCTACACCTTC.